This T cell receptor (beta chain) originates from a study of cytomegalovirus exposure and HLA in healthy donors. The V gene's germline CDR1 is SGHDT and CDR2 YYEEEE. Trimming removed 0 bases at V and 2 bases at J, with 8 bases between. The CDR3 length is 14 residues. A word on this clone: Antigen unknown.

Study results and caveats: Some segments of the V type, notably TRBV6-2 and TRBV6-3, were excluded as indistinguishable.

The PCR made use of 60 Vbeta and 13 Jbeta primers. Assay used: immunoSEQ multiplex PCR; TCRdb lists only in-frame clones, some missing. The sample carries roughly 160,000 clones, approximately 82% recorded once. This sequence was found in a male donor in good health and CMV-seropositive. This sequence joins TRBV5-6 and TRBJ1-1; no definite D call. The specimen was PBMCs. This CDR3 reads CASSLGSENTEAFF. The CDR3 nucleotides read TGTGCCAGCAGCTTGGGCAGCGAAAACACTGAAGCTTTCTTT.